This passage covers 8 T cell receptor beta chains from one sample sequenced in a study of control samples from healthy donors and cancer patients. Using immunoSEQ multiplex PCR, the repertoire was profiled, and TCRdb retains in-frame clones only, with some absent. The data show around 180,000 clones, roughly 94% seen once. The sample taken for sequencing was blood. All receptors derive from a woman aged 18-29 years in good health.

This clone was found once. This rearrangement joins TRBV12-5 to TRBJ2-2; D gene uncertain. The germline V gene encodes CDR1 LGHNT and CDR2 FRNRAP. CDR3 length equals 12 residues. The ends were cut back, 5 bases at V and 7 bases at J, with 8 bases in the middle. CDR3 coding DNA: TGTGCTAGTGGTCCAGACGGCGGGGAGCTGTTTTTT. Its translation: CASGPDGGELFF.

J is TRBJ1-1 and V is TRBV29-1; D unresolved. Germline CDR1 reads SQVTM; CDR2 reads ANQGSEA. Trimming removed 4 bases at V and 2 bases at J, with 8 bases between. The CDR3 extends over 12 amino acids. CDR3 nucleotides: TGCAGCGTTGCCCCAAGCAACACTGAAGCTTTCTTT. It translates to CSVAPSNTEAFF.

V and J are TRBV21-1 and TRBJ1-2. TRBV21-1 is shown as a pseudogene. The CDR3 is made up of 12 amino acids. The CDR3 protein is CASSKAPTAYTF. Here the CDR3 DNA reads TGTGCCAGCAGCAAAGCTCCCACGGCGTACACCTTC.

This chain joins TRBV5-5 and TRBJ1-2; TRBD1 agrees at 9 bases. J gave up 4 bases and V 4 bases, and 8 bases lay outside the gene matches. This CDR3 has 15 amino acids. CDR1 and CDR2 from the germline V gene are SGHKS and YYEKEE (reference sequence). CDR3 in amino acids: CASSAQQGAAYGYTF. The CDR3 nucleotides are TGTGCCAGCAGCGCACAACAGGGGGCCGCCTATGGCTACACCTTC.

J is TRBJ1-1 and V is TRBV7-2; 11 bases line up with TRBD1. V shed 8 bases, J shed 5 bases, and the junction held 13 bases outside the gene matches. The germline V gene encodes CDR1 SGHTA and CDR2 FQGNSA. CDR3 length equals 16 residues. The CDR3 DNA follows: TGTGCCAGCCGACACGGGGACAGGGGGTGGGTGACTGAAGCTTTCTTT. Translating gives CASRHGDRGWVTEAFF.

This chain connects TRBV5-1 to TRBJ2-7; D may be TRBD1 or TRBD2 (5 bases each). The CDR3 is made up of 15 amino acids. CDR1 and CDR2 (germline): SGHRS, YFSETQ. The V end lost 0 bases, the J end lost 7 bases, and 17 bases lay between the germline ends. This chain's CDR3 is CASSLEQAARGEQYF. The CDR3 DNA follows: TGCGCCAGCAGCTTGGAACAGGCCGCTCGAGGGGAGCAGTACTTC.

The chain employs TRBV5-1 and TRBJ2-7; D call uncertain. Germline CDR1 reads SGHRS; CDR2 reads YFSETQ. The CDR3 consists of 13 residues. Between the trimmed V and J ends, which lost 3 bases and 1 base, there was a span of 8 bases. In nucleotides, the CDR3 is TGCGCCAGCAGCTACTCCGGATCCTACGAGCAGTACTTC. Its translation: CASSYSGSYEQYF.

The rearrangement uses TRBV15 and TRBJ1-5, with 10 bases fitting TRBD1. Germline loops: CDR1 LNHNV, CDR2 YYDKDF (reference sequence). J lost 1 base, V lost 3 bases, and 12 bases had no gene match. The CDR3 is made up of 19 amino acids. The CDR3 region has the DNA TGTGCCACCAGCAGGGATTTTACCGGGACAGGGGCCAGCAATCAGCCCCAGCATTTT. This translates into CATSRDFTGTGASNQPQHF.